This TCR beta chain originates from a study of T cell repertoires in cytomegalovirus infection. Background on the study: The study used recently identified HLA-C-restricted and well-studied HLA-B-restricted CMV epitopes. Matching HLA type and CMV infection were both indicated by public TCR beta signatures.

This clonotype occurred many times. Its antigen is unidentified. Per germline, CDR1 SGHNT and CDR2 YENEEA. V lost 3 bases to trimming and J lost 5 bases, with 19 bases between them. The CDR3 contains 16 residues. Study-wide results and limits: The study found HLA-C-restricted CMV-specific TCR beta clonotypes dominating the ex vivo response. Summed public TCR beta family frequency identified CMV carriers bearing the relevant HLA.

MiXCR, applied by TCRdb to the reads, yields one record per CDR3 protein. The data show more than 45,000 distinct CDR3 sequences, with about 18% seen just once and more than 55% held by the top ten. V and J are TRBV11-3 and TRBJ2-5; the D gene is possibly TRBD1 (5 bases). The clonotype was recovered from a human donor in good health (CMV status not recorded). Some clones in this sample may be carry-over from other donors' samples. The specimen comprised CD8+ T cells from cultured PBMCs, sampled from culture after CMV antigen stimulation. DNA of the CDR3: TGTGCCAGCAGCTTGGGATATCGGCAGGGTGGCGAGACCCAGTACTTC. It yields the protein CASSLGYRQGGETQYF.